Below, 22 T cell receptor beta chains from the same sample are listed, as sequenced in a study of tumor-infiltrating lymphocytes in primary liver carcinoma (dated by TCRdb to 2016 to 2017). Sequencing instrument: Illumina HiSeq 2500. Using a constant-region primer and ProtoScript II reverse transcriptase, TCRbeta-specific cDNA was reverse-transcribed from 500 ng total RNA. Construction of the TCRbeta libraries relied on three nested rounds of multiplex PCR, following a slightly modified ARM-PCR procedure. Each of the first two PCR rounds ran for approximately 9 cycles using multiplex TRBV1-TRBV30 forward primers together with a Cbeta reverse primer. The public reads were quality trimmed at Q25 with fastp and then assembled into clones with MiXCR by TCRdb, keeping productive beta chains. Merged by CDR3 protein, the rows form single entries marked with the most common genes and DNA. In all, the sample holds roughly 120,000 distinct CDR3 sequences, and around two thirds of those were seen once. The top ten clonotypes cover approximately 9.7% of the sample.

Without any cell sorting, total RNA and DNA were extracted together from about 20-30 mg of bulk tissue using the AllPrep DNA/RNA mini kit. The sequencing input was liver tumor tissue from sampling region 1. Sample cell subset or site, as interpreted from the label and publication: tumor region T1, superior pole. Receptors were obtained from a woman aged 55-69 years with primary liver carcinoma and hepatitis B virus infection.

Of note for this clonotype: A much larger clone differs by one base, so this may be a read error. Likely a read error: the CDR3 ends without its conserved phenylalanine or tryptophan. The chain joins TRBV29-1 to TRBJ1-6, with D perhaps TRBD1 (5 bases). V lost 0 bases, J lost 7 bases, and 22 bases lay in between. CDR1 is SQVTM and CDR2 is ANQGSEA in the germline V gene. The length of the CDR3 is 18 residues. This chain's CDR3 is CSVEDLHGGCDKNSPLHV. The CDR3 nucleotides are TGCAGCGTTGAAGATCTTCACGGGGGGTGCGATAAAAATTCACCCCTCCACGTT.

For the CDR3, the DNA is TGTGCCATCTGGAGGGGGACCTATGGCTACACCTTC. Protein: CAIWRGTYGYTF. V is TRBV28 and J is TRBJ1-2; D may be TRBD1 (6 bases). The CDR3 is 12 residues long. The germline V and J ends were trimmed by 10 bases and 4 bases, with 13 bases remaining between them. The germline CDR1 and CDR2 sequences are MDHEN and SYDVKM.

In regard to this clonotype: An end of the junction differs from the germline gene, which may be a read error. The chain joins TRBV29-1 to TRBJ1-2, with a tentative D call TRBD1 (6 bases). The CDR3 has 12 residues. Germline CDR1 SQVTM, CDR2 ANQGSEA. As DNA, the CDR3 is TGCAGCGTCGGGGCGGGGGGCTATGACTACATCTTC. This codes for CSVGAGGYDYIF.

Points on this clonotype: An end of the junction differs from the germline gene, which may be a read error. CDR3 residues: CAGSLLGGGPHEQFF. The CDR3 DNA reads as TGTGCCGGCAGTTTATTGGGGGGAGGGCCCCATGAGCAGTTCTTC. The chain carries TRBV28 and TRBJ2-1; 7 bases line up with TRBD2. The germline V gene has CDR1 MDHEN and CDR2 SYDVKM. CDR3 size: 15 residues. The full variable domain, with the rest looked up from reference TRBV28 and TRBJ2-1, is DVKVTQSSRYLVKRTGEKVFLECVQDMDHENMFWYRQDPGLGLRLIYFSYDVKMKEKGDIPEGYSVSREKKERFSLILESASTNQTSMYLCAGSLLGGGPHEQFFGPGTRLTVL.

This clonotype came up many times. The chain employs TRBV29-1 and TRBJ2-1; TRBD2 aligns across 10 bases. The CDR3 extends over 12 amino acids. CDR1 SQVTM and CDR2 ANQGSEA come from the germline V gene. Germline trimming cut 7 bases from V and 6 bases from J; bases unmatched to any gene: 3. The CDR3: CSDRTSGNEQFF. CDR3 DNA sequence: TGCAGCGATAGGACTAGCGGCAATGAGCAGTTCTTC.

On this clonotype: Compared with germline, one end of the junction differs, possibly owing to a read error. In nucleotides, the CDR3 is TGTGCCAGCAGTCCTCGGACAGGGCTGGCCAAAAAGATTCAGTACTTC. Translation gives CASSPRTGLAKKIQYF. This chain joins TRBV11-3 and TRBJ2-4, with 8 bases lining up with TRBD1. Germline values: CDR1 SGHNT, CDR2 YENEEA. The CDR3 covers 16 residues.

In its sample, this clonotype was seen once. This sequence may be a read error, since a much larger clone differs from it by one base. The chain joins TRBV4-1 to TRBJ2-3, with D tentatively TRBD1 (6 bases). Deletions cut 10 bases from V and 8 bases from J, with 22 bases between. Germline V lookup: CDR1 MGHRA, CDR2 YSYEKL. CDR3 length: 14 residues. CDR3 DNA: TGCGCCAACAGACGACAGGTCCAGTCTTTTACGCAGTATTTT. Translated: CANRRQVQSFTQYF.

The gene calls are TRBV6-5 and TRBJ2-3; D is perhaps TRBD2 (6 bases). CDR3 length: 14 amino acids. Germline CDR1 MNHEY, CDR2 SVGAGI. The ends were cut back, 6 bases at V and 12 bases at J, with 22 bases in the middle. CDR3: CASRTSGSRDRQYF. The CDR3 DNA reads as TGTGCCAGCAGGACTAGTGGGAGTCGTGATAGACAGTATTTT.

This clonotype was counted ten times or more. The chain uses TRBV29-1 and TRBJ2-1, with TRBD1 as a possible D gene (6 bases). CDR1 SQVTM and CDR2 ANQGSEA come from the germline V gene. V lost 6 bases and J lost 6, with 12 bases in between. The CDR3 contains 12 residues. This CDR3 reads CSVRDMVNEQFF. For the CDR3, the DNA is TGCAGCGTCCGGGACATGGTCAATGAGCAGTTCTTC.

A remark on this clonotype: A much larger clone is a single base away; this may be a read error. The gene calls are TRBV6-6 and TRBJ1-1, with unresolved D. The CDR3 totals 14 residues. Germline loops: CDR1 MNHNY, CDR2 SVGAGI (reference sequence). This CDR3 is CASSYGPLNIEAFF. Here the CDR3 DNA reads TGTGCCAGCAGTTACGGACCACTGAACATTGAAGCTTTCTTT.

About this clonotype: This likely comes from a read error, as the CDR3 has no conserved phenylalanine or tryptophan at its end. The chain carries TRBV28 and TRBJ2-7; 7 bases align to TRBD2. Looked up from germline, CDR1 is MDHEN and CDR2 is SYDVKM. This CDR3 contains 15 residues. The CDR3 bases are TGTGCCAGTAGTTTAGGGGACTACAGCTCCTACGAGCAGTACCTC. Its translation is CASSLGDYSSYEQYL.

To note about this clonotype: A much larger clone lies a single base off, so this may be a read error. The J gene is TRBJ2-1, the V gene TRBV12-3 or TRBV12-4; D remains unclear. The CDR3 runs to 15 residues. CDR3 sequence: CASSLEGVRYNQQFF. The CDR3 DNA reads as TGTGCCAGCAGTTTAGAAGGTGTACGCTACAATCAGCAGTTCTTC.

On this clonotype itself: A read error may be the cause here, since a much bigger clone is one base away. Written as DNA, the CDR3 is TGTGCCAGCAGTTTCTTGGGGGTTCAGCAGCCCCAGCATTTT. Translation gives CASSFLGVQQPQHF. V is TRBV6-6 and J is TRBJ1-5, with D perhaps TRBD1 (5 bases). The CDR3 extends over 14 amino acids. CDR1 and CDR2 (germline): MNHNY, SVGAGI (reference sequence). Trimming left V 4 bases short and J 7 bases short, with 14 bases between.

The V call is TRBV5-6, the J call TRBJ2-3, with D unresolved. The CDR3 sequence is 15 residues long. Trimming shortened V by 1 base and J by 0 bases, and 9 bases separated the two germline ends. Germline V gene data show CDR1 as SGHDT and CDR2 as YYEEEE. Here the CDR3 DNA reads TGTGCCAGCAGCTTGAATGAGGCTAGCACAGATACGCAGTATTTT. Its protein product is CASSLNEASTDTQYF. The full variable domain, rest sourced from reference TRBV5-6 and TRBJ2-3, is DAGVTQSPTHLIKTRGQQVTLRCSPKSGHDTVSWYQQALGQGPQFIFQYYEEEERQRGNFPDRFSGHQFPNYSSELNVNALLLGDSALYLCASSLNEASTDTQYFGPGTRLTVL.

This clonotype occurred many times. The CDR3 loop is CASSSRQGAREQYF. The CDR3 DNA reads TGTGCCAGCAGCTCGCGACAGGGGGCGAGGGAGCAGTACTTC. The V and J genes are TRBV7-8 and TRBJ2-7; 10 nucleotides agree with TRBD1. The length of the CDR3 is 14 residues. The J segment lost 7 bases and the V segment lost 4 bases, leaving 7 bases of the junction unmatched. Germline V gives CDR1 SGHVS, CDR2 FQNEAQ.

Turning to this clonotype: This CDR3 fails to terminate in the conserved phenylalanine or tryptophan, so it likely reflects a read error. The DNA is omitted, as the CDR3 cannot be located on it reliably, and the CDR3 follows TCRdb's listing. This chain uses TRBV11-3 with TRBJ2-1; the table's D gene call, TRBD1, was not cross checked with the DNA. The CDR3 extends over 15 residues, inclusive of both ends. From germline, CDR1 is SGHNT and CDR2 YENEEA. Here the CDR3 reads CASSPQGQGGDEQFL.

This clonotype was seen ten or more times. The CDR3 loop is CASSSQGAGNSPLHF. The DNA of the CDR3 is TGTGCCAGCAGCTCGCAGGGGGCGGGTAATTCACCCCTCCACTTT. The chain couples TRBV5-5 to TRBJ1-6; 8 bases line up with TRBD1. Germline CDR1 and CDR2: SGHKS and YYEKEE (reference sequence). The CDR3 length is 15 residues. V was pared by 3 bases and J by 6 bases, with 5 bases of the junction left unmatched.

Worth noting for this clonotype: This sequence may be a read error, since a much larger clone differs from it by one base. CDR3 sequence (DNA): TGTGACATCACCCGGGACAGGAACACTGAAGCTTTCTTT. This codes for CDITRDRNTEAFF. V usage is TRBV10-3 and J usage is TRBJ1-1; TRBD1 agrees at 7 bases. Germline CDR1 and CDR2: ENHRY and SYGVKD. The CDR3 loop spans 13 amino acids.

The chain joins TRBV7-2 to TRBJ2-7, with no clear D. Between the trimmed V and J ends, which lost 3 bases and 0 bases, there was a span of 6 bases. This CDR3 contains 13 residues. CDR1 is SGHTA, CDR2 FQGNSA, per germline. The CDR3 is CASSLGISYEQYF. The DNA for the CDR3 is TGTGCCAGCAGCTTGGGCATCTCCTACGAGCAGTACTTC.

This chain joins TRBV7-9 and TRBJ1-1; no firm D call. V was clipped by 5 bases and J by 1 base, with 14 bases between them. CDR3 length: 15 residues. The germline V gene has CDR1 SEHNR and CDR2 FQNEAQ (reference sequence). CDR3 coding DNA: TGTGCCAGCAGCCCTGTTTCCGACACGAACACTGAAGCTTTCTTT. Its translation is CASSPVSDTNTEAFF. The complete variable domain, with remaining parts taken from reference TRBV7-9 and TRBJ1-1, reads DTGVSQNPRHKITKRGQNVTFRCDPISEHNRLYWYRQTLGQGPEFLTYFQNEAQLEKSRLLSDRFSAERPKGSFSTLEIQRTEQGDSAMYLCASSPVSDTNTEAFFGQGTRLTVV.

The J gene is TRBJ1-1, the V gene TRBV30; 10 bases line up with TRBD1. CDR3 length: 15 amino acids. Germline V CDR1 and CDR2: GTSNPN, SVGIG (reference sequence). V lost 5 bases, J lost 4 bases, and 10 bases stayed unmatched. The CDR3 bases are TGTGCCTGGGGGACACCGGGACAGGGGACCACTGAAGCTTTCTTT. Its protein product is CAWGTPGQGTTEAFF.

This clonotype was detected a few times. V is TRBV28 and J is TRBJ2-7; TRBD1 matches at 11 bases. The CDR3 consists of 14 residues. V shed 6 bases and J 5 bases; nucleotides not matched to a gene: 6. The germline V gene encodes CDR1 MDHEN and CDR2 SYDVKM. CDR3 nucleotide sequence: TGTGCCAGCAGGAGGACAGGGGGCTGGGACGAGCAGTACTTC. This codes for CASRRTGGWDEQYF. Supplemented by reference TRBV28 and TRBJ2-7, the full variable domain reads DVKVTQSSRYLVKRTGEKVFLECVQDMDHENMFWYRQDPGLGLRLIYFSYDVKMKEKGDIPEGYSVSREKKERFSLILESASTNQTSMYLCASRRTGGWDEQYFGPGTRLTVT.